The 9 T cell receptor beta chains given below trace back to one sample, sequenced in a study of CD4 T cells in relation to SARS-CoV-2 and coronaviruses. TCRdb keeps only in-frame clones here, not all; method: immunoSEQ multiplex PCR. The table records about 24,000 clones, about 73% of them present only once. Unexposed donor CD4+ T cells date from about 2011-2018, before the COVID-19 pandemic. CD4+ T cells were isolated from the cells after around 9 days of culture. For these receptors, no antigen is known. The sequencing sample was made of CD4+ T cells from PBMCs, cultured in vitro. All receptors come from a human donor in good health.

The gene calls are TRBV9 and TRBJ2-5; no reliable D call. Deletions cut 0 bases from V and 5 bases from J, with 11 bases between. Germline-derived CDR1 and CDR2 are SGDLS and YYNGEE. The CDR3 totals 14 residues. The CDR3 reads CASSVGLVMETQYF. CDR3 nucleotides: TGTGCCAGCAGCGTAGGTCTAGTTATGGAGACCCAGTACTTC.

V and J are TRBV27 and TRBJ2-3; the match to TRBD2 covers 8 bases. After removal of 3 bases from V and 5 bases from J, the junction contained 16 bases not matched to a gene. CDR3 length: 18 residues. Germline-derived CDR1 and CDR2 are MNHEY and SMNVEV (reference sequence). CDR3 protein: CASSFLRINAGGRDTQYF. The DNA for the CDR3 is TGTGCCAGCAGTTTCCTACGTATTAATGCGGGAGGCCGAGATACGCAGTATTTT.

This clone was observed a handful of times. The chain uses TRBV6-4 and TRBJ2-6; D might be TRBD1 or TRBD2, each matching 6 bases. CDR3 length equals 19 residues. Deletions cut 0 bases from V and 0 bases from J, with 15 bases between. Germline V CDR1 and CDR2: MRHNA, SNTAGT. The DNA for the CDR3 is TGTGCCAGCAGTGACTCTAGGGACTCGGGGGCCTCTGGGGCCAACGTCCTGACTTTC. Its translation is CASSDSRDSGASGANVLTF.

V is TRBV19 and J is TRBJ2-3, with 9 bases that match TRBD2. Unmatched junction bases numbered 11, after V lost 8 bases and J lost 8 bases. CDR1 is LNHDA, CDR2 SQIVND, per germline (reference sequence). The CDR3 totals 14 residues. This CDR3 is CASSPGTSSGTQYF. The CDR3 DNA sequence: TGTGCCAGTTCTCCCGGGACTAGCTCGGGTACGCAGTATTTT.

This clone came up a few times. CDR3 residues: CASSGDISYEQYF. The CDR3 nucleotides are TGCGCCAGCAGCGGAGACATTTCCTACGAGCAGTACTTC. J is TRBJ2-7 and V is TRBV5-1, with D hard to call. The germline V and J ends were trimmed by 4 bases and 1 base, with 9 bases remaining between them. The CDR3 extends over 13 amino acids. The V gene's germline CDR1 is SGHRS and CDR2 YFSETQ. The full variable domain, its missing parts supplied by reference TRBV5-1 and TRBJ2-7, is KAGVTQTPRYLIKTRGQQVTLSCSPISGHRSVSWYQQTPGQGLQFLFEYFSETQRNKGNFPGRFSGRQFSNSRSEMNVSTLELGDSALYLCASSGDISYEQYFGPGTRLTVT.

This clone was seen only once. CDR3 DNA: TGTGCCTGGAGCGTGAGCTCTGGGGCCAACGTCCTGACTTTC. Its protein is CAWSVSSGANVLTF. The chain carries TRBV30 and TRBJ2-6; D unresolved. The CDR3 contains 14 residues. Germline CDR1 is GTSNPN and CDR2 is SVGIG (reference sequence). V lost 3 bases, J lost 0 bases, and 6 bases lay in between.

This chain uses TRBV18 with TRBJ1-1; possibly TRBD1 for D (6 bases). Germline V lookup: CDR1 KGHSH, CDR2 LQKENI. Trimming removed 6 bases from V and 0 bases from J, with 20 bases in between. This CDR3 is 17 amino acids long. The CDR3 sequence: CASSQIGGGPMNTEAFF. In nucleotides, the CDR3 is TGTGCCAGCTCCCAAATCGGGGGGGGGCCCATGAACACTGAAGCTTTCTTT.

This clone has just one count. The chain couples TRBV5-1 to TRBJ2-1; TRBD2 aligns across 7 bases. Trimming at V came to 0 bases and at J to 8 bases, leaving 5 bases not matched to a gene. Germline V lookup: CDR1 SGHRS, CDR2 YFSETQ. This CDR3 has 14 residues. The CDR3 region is CASSLAVTSDEQFF. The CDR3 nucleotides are TGCGCCAGCAGCTTGGCCGTTACTAGCGATGAGCAGTTCTTC.

The CDR3 coding sequence is TGTGCCAGCAGTCTACCGGCAGGCCCGGTGCGCGAGCAGTACTTC. Translation: CASSLPAGPVREQYF. The chain links TRBV28 to TRBJ2-7; D call uncertain. Germline V gene lookup returns CDR1 MDHEN and CDR2 SYDVKM. The ends were cut back, 5 bases at V and 6 bases at J, with 20 bases in the middle. The CDR3 length is 15 residues.